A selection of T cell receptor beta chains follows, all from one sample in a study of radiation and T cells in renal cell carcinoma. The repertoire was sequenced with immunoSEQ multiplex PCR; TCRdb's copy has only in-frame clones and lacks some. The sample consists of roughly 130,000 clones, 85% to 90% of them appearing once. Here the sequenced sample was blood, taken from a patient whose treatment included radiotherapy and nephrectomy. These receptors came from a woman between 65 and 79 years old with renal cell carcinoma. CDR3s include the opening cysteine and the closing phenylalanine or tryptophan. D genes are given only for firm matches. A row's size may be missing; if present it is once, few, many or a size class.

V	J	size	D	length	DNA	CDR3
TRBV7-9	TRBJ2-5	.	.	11	TGTGCCAGCACCTTGGAGGAGACCCAGTACTTC	CASTLEETQYF
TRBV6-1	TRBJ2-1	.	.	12	TGTGCCAGCAGTGACGGGAGCAATGAGCAGTTCTTC	CASSDGSNEQFF
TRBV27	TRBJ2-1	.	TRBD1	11	TGTGCCAGCAGTGACAGGGATGAGCAGTTCTTC	CASSDRDEQFF
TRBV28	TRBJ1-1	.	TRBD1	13	TGTGCCAGCAGTTTACCCGGGACAGCTGAAGCTTTCTTT	CASSLPGTAEAFF
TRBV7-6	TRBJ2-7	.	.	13	TGTGCCAGCAGCCCCGGGGCCGGGATTGAGCAGTACTTC	CASSPGAGIEQYF
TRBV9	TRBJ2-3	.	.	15	TGTGCCAGCAGCGTAGTTGCAGTGAGCACAGATACGCAGTATTTT	CASSVVAVSTDTQYF
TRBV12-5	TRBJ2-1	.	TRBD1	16	TGTGCTAGTGGTTTGGCACAGGGGTCTAGTCTGTATGAGCAGTTCTTC	CASGLAQGSSLYEQFF
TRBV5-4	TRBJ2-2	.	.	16	TGTGCCAGCAGCTTGAATCCGGGCTTCGACACCGGGGAGCTGTTTTTT	CASSLNPGFDTGELFF
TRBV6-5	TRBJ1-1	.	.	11	TGTGCCAGCACCAACGGGGGGGAAGCTTTCTTT	CASTNGGEAFF
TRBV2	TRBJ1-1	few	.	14	TGTGCCAGCAGTGCCGAGATAGTTAGCCCTGAAGCTTTCTTT	CASSAEIVSPEAFF
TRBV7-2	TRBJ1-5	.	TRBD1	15	TGTGCCAGCAGCAGCCGGGACAGGGCCATGCAGCCCCAGCATTTT	CASSSRDRAMQPQHF
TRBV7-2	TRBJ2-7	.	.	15	TGTGCCAGCAGCTTAGCGCGAAGGGTTGGCTACGAGCAGTACTTC	CASSLARRVGYEQYF
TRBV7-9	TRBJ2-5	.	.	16	TGTGCCAGCAGCTTGGGGGAATCAGGGGACCAAGAGACCCAGTACTTC	CASSLGESGDQETQYF
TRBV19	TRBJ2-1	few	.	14	TGTGCCAGTAGTATAGACGCGGGGCACAATGAGCAGTTCTTC	CASSIDAGHNEQFF
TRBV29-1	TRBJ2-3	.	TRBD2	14	TGCAGCGTTGTTTCAGCGGGGGGACCTAGGACGCAGTATTTT	CSVVSAGGPRTQYF
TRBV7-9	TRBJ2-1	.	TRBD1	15	TGTGCCAGCAGCTTAAGTGACAGGGGAGGAGATGAGCAGTTCTTC	CASSLSDRGGDEQFF
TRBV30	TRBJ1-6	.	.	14	TGTGCCTCGGGTGGGGGGGGGCCAGGATCACCCCTCCACTTT	CASGGGGPGSPLHF
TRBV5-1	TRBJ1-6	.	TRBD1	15	TGCGCCAGCAGCGCCAGACAGGGGGGTAATTCACCCCTCCACTTT	CASSARQGGNSPLHF
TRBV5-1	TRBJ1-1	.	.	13	TGCGCCAGCAGCTTGACCCTATCAGGTGAAGCTTTCTTT	CASSLTLSGEAFF
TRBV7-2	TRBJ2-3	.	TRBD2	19	TGTGCCAGCAGCTTAAGGATTCGTGTACTAGCGGGGTACGGGGATACGCAGTATTTT	CASSLRIRVLAGYGDTQYF
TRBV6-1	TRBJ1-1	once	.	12	TGTGCCAGCAGTGAGTACCGGACAGAAGCTTTCTTT	CASSEYRTEAFF
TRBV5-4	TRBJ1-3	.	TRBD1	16	TGTGCCAGCAGCTCGGGACAGGGGGCGCGCGGAAACACCATATATTTT	CASSSGQGARGNTIYF
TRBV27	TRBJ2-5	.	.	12	TGTGCCAGCAGTTTCTGGGGAGAGACCCAGTACTTC	CASSFWGETQYF
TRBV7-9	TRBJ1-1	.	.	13	TGTGCCAGCAGCGCGGACGGCAACACTGAAGCTTTCTTT	CASSADGNTEAFF
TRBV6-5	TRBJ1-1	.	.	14	TGTGCCAGCAGTACCGGGACGGCTAACACTGAAGCTTTCTTT	CASSTGTANTEAFF
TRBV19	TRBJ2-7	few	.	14	TGTGCCAGTAGTATCGCACAGAACTCCTACGAGCAGTACTTC	CASSIAQNSYEQYF
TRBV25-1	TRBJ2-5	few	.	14	TGTGCCAGCAGTGATTGGGGGGCTGGTGAGACCCAGTACTTC	CASSDWGAGETQYF
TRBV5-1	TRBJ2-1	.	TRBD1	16	TGCGCCAGCAGCTTGGGACAGGGGGGATCCTACAATGAGCAGTTCTTC	CASSLGQGGSYNEQFF
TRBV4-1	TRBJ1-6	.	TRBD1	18	TGCGCCAGCAGCCCTCGGTTGACAGGGAGCTCCTATAATTCACCCCTCCACTTT	CASSPRLTGSSYNSPLHF
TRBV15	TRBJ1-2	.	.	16	TGTGCCACCAGCAGAGAGGTCCAAGAGACTCGGCGGGGCTACACCTTC	CATSREVQETRRGYTF
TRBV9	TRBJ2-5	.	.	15	TGTGCCAGCAGCGCCTACGGGACGGACCAAGAGACCCAGTACTTC	CASSAYGTDQETQYF
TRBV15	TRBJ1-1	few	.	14	TGTGCCACCAGCAGGGAGGGCATGAACACTGAAGCTTTCTTT	CATSREGMNTEAFF
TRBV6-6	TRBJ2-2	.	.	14	TGTGCCAGCACCGATAACGGGGGTCGGGGGGAGCTGTTTTTT	CASTDNGGRGELFF
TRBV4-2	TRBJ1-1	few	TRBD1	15	TGTGCCAGCAGACCCCAGCAGGGGGCGAACACTGAAGCTTTCTTT	CASRPQQGANTEAFF
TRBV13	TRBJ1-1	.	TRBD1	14	TGTGCCAGCAGCCACAGGGGGAGGGCCACTGAAGCTTTCTTT	CASSHRGRATEAFF
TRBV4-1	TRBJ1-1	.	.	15	TGCGCCAGCAGCCAAGAGGAGGGGAGAAACACTGAAGCTTTCTTT	CASSQEEGRNTEAFF
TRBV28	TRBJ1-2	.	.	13	TGTGCCAGCTACCGAGGGGGTAACTATGGCTACACCTTC	CASYRGGNYGYTF
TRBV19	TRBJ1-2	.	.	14	TGTGCCAGTAGTATCCCCGGACAGCGACCCCTCTACACCTTC	CASSIPGQRPLYTF
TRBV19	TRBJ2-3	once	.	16	TGTGCCAGTAGTAGAACAGGCGCAACTAGCACAGATACGCAGTATTTT	CASSRTGATSTDTQYF
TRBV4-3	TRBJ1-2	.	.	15	TGCGCCAGCAGCCAAGATATGGGTACGTCCTATGGCTACACCTTC	CASSQDMGTSYGYTF
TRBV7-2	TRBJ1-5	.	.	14	TGTGCCAGCAGCTTAGGAGGGCGCGGTCAGCCCCAGCATTTT	CASSLGGRGQPQHF
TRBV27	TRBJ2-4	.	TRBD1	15	TGTGCCAGCAGTCCCGGCGACAGGGACGAAAACATTCAGTACTTC	CASSPGDRDENIQYF
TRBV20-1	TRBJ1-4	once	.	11	TGCAGTGCTAGAGGGGGGACCTACCCCCATTTT	CSARGGTYPHF
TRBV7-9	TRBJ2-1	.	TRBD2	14	TGTGCCAGCAGCGTTAGCGGGGGCAACAATGAGCAGTTCTTC	CASSVSGGNNEQFF
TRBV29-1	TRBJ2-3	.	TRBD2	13	TGCAGCGTCCGAGGACTAGCCGCAGATACGCAGTATTTT	CSVRGLAADTQYF
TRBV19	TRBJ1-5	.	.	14	TGTGCCAGTAGTAACCAGGGGATCAATCAGCCCCAGCATTTT	CASSNQGINQPQHF
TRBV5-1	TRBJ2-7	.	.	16	TGCGCCAGCAGCGTCCAACCGGGTCTATTTTCCTACGAGCAGTACTTC	CASSVQPGLFSYEQYF
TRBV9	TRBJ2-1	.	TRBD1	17	TGTGCCAGCAGCGTTTCCCCCCGGGACAGCTCCTACAATGAGCAGTTCTTC	CASSVSPRDSSYNEQFF
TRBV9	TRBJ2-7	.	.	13	TGTGCCAGCAGCCCTCAGGGCATCCACGAGCAGTACTTC	CASSPQGIHEQYF
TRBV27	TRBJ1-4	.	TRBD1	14	TGTGCCAGCAGTTTCGGAGGGGGCAATGAAAAACTGTTTTTT	CASSFGGGNEKLFF
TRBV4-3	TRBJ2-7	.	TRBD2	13	TGCGCCAGCAGCCAAGGGGCTAGCGGGAAGCAGTACTTC	CASSQGASGKQYF
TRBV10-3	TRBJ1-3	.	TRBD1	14	TGTGCCATCAGGGGGACAGGGCCCGGAAACACCATATATTTT	CAIRGTGPGNTIYF